This T cell receptor beta chain was captured by sequencing in a study of tumor-infiltrating lymphocytes in oesophageal squamous cell carcinoma. Germline-derived CDR1 and CDR2 are SNHLY and FYNNEI. V shed 8 bases and J shed 6 bases, with 11 bases lying between them. This CDR3 has 12 amino acids. TCRdb re-analysed the PCR reads in MiXCR, keeping a single row per CDR3 protein. The repertoire has about 23,000 distinct CDR3 sequences, under 50% of them found once; the top ten carry about 23%. This sequence was found in a male donor with esophageal squamous cell carcinoma. This chain uses TRBV2 with TRBJ2-1; D is unresolved. Sample: esophageal tumor tissue. In DNA form, the CDR3 reads TGTGCCAGCGGTCCCGACTCCAATGAGCAGTTCTTC. Translating it yields CASGPDSNEQFF.